One and the same sample provided the 28 T cell receptor beta chains below, sequenced in a study of human T cells and chemical hapten exposure. Time point given: patch test 2, 6 weeks after DPC sensitization. The treatment: therapeutic diphenylcyclopropenone sensitization with weekly scalp DPC. TCRdb analysed the RACE reads with MiXCR anew, one entry per CDR3 protein. The top ten hold around 6.1% of the sample, which has just over 350,000 distinct CDR3 sequences, about 6.9% seen once. The sample was whole blood, taken in connection with sensitization to the hapten diphenylcyclopropenone (DPC). These TCRs come from a woman between 18 and 29 years old with alopecia areata. Some clones in this sample may be carry-over from other donors' samples.

This clonotype was detected a few times. The chain combines TRBV29-1 with TRBJ2-7; D remains ambiguous. Germline V CDR1 and CDR2: SQVTM, ANQGSEA. The CDR3 sequence is 11 residues long. Trimming removed 4 bases from V and 5 bases from J, with 9 bases in between. The CDR3 loop is CSVGATHEQYF. DNA of the CDR3: TGCAGCGTTGGAGCCACACACGAGCAGTACTTC.

Only a few counts were recorded for this clonotype. This chain connects TRBV6-2 or TRBV6-3 to TRBJ2-3; D could derive from TRBD1 or TRBD2 (5 bases each). Germline CDR1 reads MNHEY; CDR2 reads SVGEGT. Trimming shortened V by 6 bases and J by 0 bases, and 13 bases separated the two germline ends. CDR3 size: 15 residues. Here the CDR3 reads CASRAGTISTDTQYF. DNA of the CDR3: TGTGCCAGCAGGGCCGGGACGATCAGCACAGATACGCAGTATTTT.

This clonotype was found a few times. This rearrangement joins TRBV27 to TRBJ2-3, with TRBD2 identical over 12 bases. Germline loops: CDR1 MNHEY, CDR2 SMNVEV (reference sequence). The trim removed 3 bases at V and 1 base at J, leaving 11 bases unmatched. This CDR3 spans 19 amino acids. DNA of the CDR3: TGTGCCAGCAGTTTTTCCCCGCTGCTAGCGGGAGGGGGCACAGATACGCAGTATTTT. Encoded protein: CASSFSPLLAGGGTDTQYF.

This clonotype is a singleton in its sample. With a much larger clone just one base away, this may be a read error. This chain connects TRBV20-1 to TRBJ1-5, with a possible D match to TRBD1 (6 bases). The germline V gene encodes CDR1 DFQATT and CDR2 SNEGSKA (reference sequence). This CDR3 is 15 amino acids long. The CDR3: CSATPRGRGNLPQHF. CDR3 bases: TGCAGTGCTACTCCAAGGGGGAGAGGCAATCTGCCCCAGCATTTT.

This clonotype was observed many times. This rearrangement joins TRBV29-1 to TRBJ1-1; TRBD1 is a possible D gene (5 bases). Trimming removed 3 bases from V and 2 bases from J, with 13 bases in between. The CDR3 is 14 amino acids. From germline, CDR1 is SQVTM and CDR2 ANQGSEA. This CDR3 is CSVEGPLSNTEAFF. The CDR3 DNA reads TGCAGCGTTGAGGGGCCTTTATCAAACACTGAAGCTTTCTTT.

This clonotype is labeled as large (0.1 to 1%). The chain joins TRBV6-6 to TRBJ1-3, with TRBD1 matching over 9 bases. The CDR3 consists of 15 residues. The trim removed 6 bases at V and 3 bases at J, leaving 6 bases unmatched. Per germline, CDR1 MNHNY and CDR2 SVGAGI (reference sequence). In DNA form, the CDR3 reads TGTGCCAGCAGACATGGACAGGGGAGTGGAAACACCATATATTTT. Its translation is CASRHGQGSGNTIYF.

In this sample, this clonotype turned up many times. The chain carries TRBV10-3 and TRBJ2-5, with 13 bases aligning to TRBD2. V lost 6 bases to trimming and J lost 3 bases; unmatched junction nucleotides: 7. CDR3 size: 16 residues. Germline CDR1 is ENHRY and CDR2 is SYGVKD. In DNA form, the CDR3 reads TGTGCCATCAGCCCCCGGACTAGCGGGGGAAAAGAGACCCAGTACTTC. Protein product: CAISPRTSGGKETQYF.

The CDR3 loop is CASSVGNLNTEAFF. The CDR3 nucleotides read TGTGCCAGCAGCGTCGGGAACCTGAACACTGAAGCTTTCTTT. The J gene is TRBJ1-1, the V gene TRBV9, with no clear D. Trimming removed 2 bases at V and 0 bases at J, with 8 bases between. Germline CDR1 SGDLS, CDR2 YYNGEE. CDR3 length: 14 residues. Full variable domain (outside the CDR3, taken from reference TRBV9 and TRBJ1-1): DSGVTQTPKHLITATGQRVTLRCSPRSGDLSVYWYQQSLDQGLQFLIQYYNGEERAKGNILERFSAQQFPDLHSELNLSSLELGDSALYFCASSVGNLNTEAFFGQGTRLTVV.

The chain couples TRBV3-1 to TRBJ1-1; D possibly corresponds to TRBD1 (6 bases). With 4 bases removed from V and 10 bases from J, the gap between germline ends came to 16 bases. This CDR3 region has 13 residues. In germline, CDR1 is LGHDT, CDR2 YNNKEL (reference sequence). The CDR3 spells CASSPLGAGRAFF. CDR3 in DNA: TGTGCCAGCAGCCCCCTGGGGGCAGGTAGAGCTTTCTTT.

This clonotype was observed many times. The chain is built from TRBV16 and TRBJ1-5; D gene unclear. Trimming removed 0 bases at V and 0 bases at J, with 3 bases between. The CDR3 is 14 residues long. Looked up from germline, CDR1 is KGHSY and CDR2 is FQNENV. The CDR3 nucleotides are TGTGCCAGCAGCCAATCGGATAGCAATCAGCCCCAGCATTTT. Translation: CASSQSDSNQPQHF.

The J gene is TRBJ1-2, the V gene TRBV6-1, with D unresolved. The germline V gene has CDR1 MNHNS and CDR2 SASEGT. This CDR3 has 13 amino acids. Trimming removed 2 bases from V and 1 base from J, with 5 bases in between. CDR3 amino acids: CASSERSNYGYTF. In DNA form, the CDR3 reads TGTGCCAGCAGTGAACGGAGTAACTATGGCTACACCTTC.

There are many counts of this clonotype. The chain combines TRBV28 with TRBJ1-6; TRBD1 agrees at 7 bases. This CDR3 comprises 16 residues. Per the germline V gene, CDR1 is MDHEN and CDR2 is SYDVKM. The J segment lost 5 bases and the V segment lost 8 bases, leaving 12 bases of the junction unmatched. Written as DNA, the CDR3 is TGTGCCAGCGGGGACAGCAAGGACCGAGATAATTCACCCCTCCACTTT. Translating gives CASGDSKDRDNSPLHF.

This clonotype turned up a few times. This chain uses TRBV12-3 or TRBV12-4 with TRBJ1-5; D unclear. The CDR3 spans 15 residues. V lost 6 bases, J lost 2 bases, and 14 bases lay in between. This CDR3 is CASSASLGGNQPQHF. CDR3 DNA: TGTGCCAGCAGCGCCTCTTTGGGAGGCAATCAGCCCCAGCATTTT.

Only a few counts were recorded for this clonotype. The CDR3 is CARSKTQVNTEAFF. The CDR3 DNA reads as TGTGCCAGGTCAAAAACGCAGGTGAACACTGAAGCTTTCTTT. The rearrangement uses TRBV2 and TRBJ1-1; D call uncertain. The germline V gene encodes CDR1 SNHLY and CDR2 FYNNEI. V dropped 9 bases and J dropped 0 bases, with 14 bases sitting between them. The CDR3 runs 14 residues.

The sample holds a few counts of this clonotype. The chain combines TRBV7-2 with TRBJ1-4, with unresolved D. CDR1 is SGHTA and CDR2 is FQGNSA in the germline V gene. The CDR3 length is 17 residues. Trimming took 1 base from V and 0 from J, leaving 12 bases between them. CDR3: CASSLVASLATNEKLFF. As DNA, the CDR3 is TGTGCCAGCAGCTTAGTGGCGTCACTCGCAACTAATGAAAAACTGTTTTTT.

This chain links TRBV4-3 with TRBJ1-2; possibly TRBD1 for D (6 bases). Deletions cut 0 bases from V and 6 bases from J, with 14 bases between. This CDR3 is built from 15 residues. From germline, CDR1 is LGHNA and CDR2 YSLEER. CDR3 nucleotide sequence: TGCGCCAGCAGCCAAGATAACAGGGTGCTCGATGGCTACACCTTC. This sequence encodes CASSQDNRVLDGYTF.

This clonotype was recorded a few times. The rearrangement links TRBV4-3 to TRBJ2-7, with D maybe TRBD1 (5 bases). There are 16 residues in the CDR3. CDR1 and CDR2 (germline): LGHNA, YSLEER. Trimming removed 1 base at V and 1 base at J, with 14 bases between. Here the CDR3 reads CASSQVLDSASYEQYF. Here the CDR3 DNA reads TGCGCCAGCAGCCAAGTCCTCGACAGCGCGTCCTACGAGCAGTACTTC.

This clonotype has just a few counts. The rearrangement links TRBV7-8 to TRBJ2-1; 12 bases line up with TRBD2. V was pared by 5 bases and J by 9 bases, with 8 bases of the junction left unmatched. Germline CDR1 SGHVS, CDR2 FQNEAQ. This CDR3 is built from 15 residues. In DNA, the CDR3 is TGTGCCAGCAGCCCTGGGACTAGCGGGTATGTTGAGCAGTTCTTC. Its translation is CASSPGTSGYVEQFF.

In its sample, this clonotype was seen many times. V usage is TRBV6-5 and J usage is TRBJ2-7; 9 bases fit TRBD1. Germline lookup yields CDR1 MNHEY and CDR2 SVGAGI. The V gene end was trimmed by 4 bases and the J gene end by 3 bases; junction bases not matched to a gene: 4. This CDR3 comprises 14 residues. CDR3 sequence reads: CASSSPGQGYEQYF. In nucleotides, the CDR3 is TGTGCCAGCAGTTCCCCGGGACAGGGCTACGAGCAGTACTTC.

There are a few counts of this clonotype. This rearrangement joins TRBV7-6 to TRBJ2-2; perhaps D is TRBD1 or TRBD2 (6 bases each). Germline CDR1 SGHVS, CDR2 FNYEAQ. Trimming shortened V by 2 bases and J by 0 bases, and 19 bases separated the two germline ends. This CDR3 comprises 19 residues. CDR3 loop: CASSLRGPRIHSNTGELFF. CDR3 coding DNA: TGTGCCAGCAGCTTACGGGGGCCGAGGATCCATTCGAACACCGGGGAGCTGTTTTTT. Variable domain in full (rest from reference TRBV7-6 and TRBJ2-2): GAGVSQSPRYKVTKRGQDVALRCDPISGHVSLYWYRQALGQGPEFLTYFNYEAQQDKSGLPNDRFSAERPEGSISTLTIQRTEQRDSAMYRCASSLRGPRIHSNTGELFFGEGSRLTVL.

In its sample, this clonotype was seen a few times. The CDR3 region is CASSLASRTEAFF. The CDR3 coding sequence is TGTGCCAGCAGCTTAGCCTCACGGACTGAAGCTTTCTTT. The chain is built from TRBV7-2 and TRBJ1-1, with D uncertain. The CDR3 spans 13 residues. Trimming pared 0 bases from V and 5 bases from J, leaving 7 bases between. Germline V gene lookup returns CDR1 SGHTA and CDR2 FQGNSA.

This clonotype was observed a few times. The chain uses TRBV7-2 and TRBJ1-5, with D perhaps matching TRBD1 (5 bases). The CDR3 sequence is 17 residues long. V lost 3 bases, J lost 3 bases, and 18 bases lay in between. Germline V CDR1 and CDR2: SGHTA, FQGNSA. In DNA, the CDR3 is TGTGCCAGCAGCTTGGCTCCCGGGGGAGGGATCAATCAGCCCCAGCATTTT. Translated, it gives CASSLAPGGGINQPQHF.

This clonotype was observed at least ten times. The chain couples TRBV11-2 to TRBJ1-1; a weak D match, TRBD1 (5 bases). Germline V lookup: CDR1 SGHAT, CDR2 FQNNGV. Trimming removed 3 bases at V and 4 bases at J, with 27 bases between. The CDR3 is 19 residues long. The CDR3 spells CASSFPNEQARGRSTEAFF. The CDR3 region has the DNA TGTGCCAGCAGCTTCCCTAATGAACAGGCTAGGGGTCGTAGCACTGAAGCTTTCTTT.

This chain connects TRBV6-2 or TRBV6-3 to TRBJ2-1; 7 bases match TRBD1. V shed 8 bases, J shed 5 bases, and the junction held 21 bases outside the gene matches. There are 18 residues in the CDR3. CDR1 is MNHEY and CDR2 is SVGEGT in the germline V gene. In DNA form, the CDR3 reads TGTGCCAGCGGCTCTCGGAGGACAGGCAATTCTAAAAACAATGAGCAGTTCTTC. Its protein is CASGSRRTGNSKNNEQFF.

This clonotype was seen a handful of times. The chain joins TRBV7-3 to TRBJ2-3; possible D gene TRBD2, 5 bases. Per the germline V gene, CDR1 is SGHTA and CDR2 is FQGTGA. Trimming shortened V by 7 bases and J by 6 bases, and 20 bases separated the two germline ends. The CDR3 covers 15 residues. CDR3 in amino acids: CASKRSRDPADTQYF. The CDR3 nucleotides are TGTGCCAGCAAACGATCCCGGGATCCTGCCGATACGCAGTATTTT.

The genes are TRBV18 and TRBJ2-3; maybe TRBD1 (6 bases). Germline CDR1 and CDR2: KGHSH and LQKENI. V dropped 3 bases and J dropped 6 bases, with 13 bases sitting between them. CDR3 size: 14 residues. CDR3 nucleotides: TGTGCCAGCTCACCCCGGGACGACAGGGATACGCAGTATTTT. It codes for CASSPRDDRDTQYF.

The CDR3: CSAGPSGGSRSTDTQYF. In nucleotides, the CDR3 is TGCAGCGCCGGCCCTAGCGGGGGGTCACGTAGCACAGATACGCAGTATTTT. The chain links TRBV29-1 to TRBJ2-3; 11 bases line up with TRBD2. The CDR3 extends over 17 amino acids. Germline V gene data show CDR1 as SQVTM and CDR2 as ANQGSEA. With V trimmed by 7 bases and J by 0 bases, 12 bases remained unmatched.

The sample holds many counts of this clonotype. The genes are TRBV28 and TRBJ2-7, with D possibly TRBD1 on 6 matching bases. Germline lookup yields CDR1 MDHEN and CDR2 SYDVKM. The CDR3 is made up of 17 amino acids. Trimming removed 3 bases at V and 3 bases at J, with 21 bases between. CDR3 DNA: TGTGCCAGCAGTTTCACCACCGAGGCCAGGGGCCGCTACGAGCAGTACTTC. It translates to CASSFTTEARGRYEQYF.